The clone carrying this TCR beta chain was counted ten times or more. Its target is unknown. This sample is drawn from a study of T cell repertoires in cytomegalovirus infection. About the study: CMV epitopes used comprised recently identified HLA-C-restricted ones and well-studied HLA-B-restricted ones. Both a matching HLA type and CMV infection were indicated by public TCR beta signatures.

TCRdb re-analysed the reads in MiXCR, keeping a single row per CDR3 protein. The table records approximately 1,000,000 distinct CDR3 sequences, 31% of them present only once. V lost 5 bases and J lost 3; bases outside the gene matches: 9. The CDR3 is 16 amino acids. From germline, CDR1 is SGHVS and CDR2 FQNEAQ. The sequencing here drew on cultured CD8+ T cells from PBMCs, taken from culture after CMV antigen stimulation. The J gene is TRBJ1-1, the V gene TRBV7-8; 10 bases align to TRBD1. This sequence originates from a human donor in good health (CMV status not recorded). Some clones in this sample may be carry-over from other donors' samples. The CDR3 DNA follows: TGTGCCAGCAGCCCTCGACAGGGGGCTTCGGACACTGAAGCTTTCTTT. Its translation: CASSPRQGASDTEAFF.